The 10 T cell receptor beta chains in this list originate from one sample, sequenced in a study of blood T cells in healthy people across ages. A second PCR of 7 to 11 cycles used a sample-barcoded 5' primer and a J-beta primer mix. In TCRdb, the 5' RACE reads were re-called with MiXCR into one record per CDR3 protein. This sample has over 1,200,000 distinct CDR3 sequences; approximately 63% occur once, and the top ten carry 6.7%. Material for sequencing was blood. The source of these receptors is a man aged 18 to 29 in good health.

This rearrangement joins TRBV3-1 to TRBJ1-1; 10 bases align to TRBD1. After removal of 1 base from V and 7 bases from J, the junction contained 6 bases not matched to a gene. CDR3 length: 15 amino acids. The germline V gene has CDR1 LGHDT and CDR2 YNNKEL (reference sequence). CDR3 sequence (DNA): TGTGCCAGCAGCCAAGCTACGACAGGGGGCGGTGAAGCTTTCTTT. It encodes CASSQATTGGGEAFF. The full variable domain, completed using reference TRBV3-1 and TRBJ1-1, is DTAVSQTPKYLVTQMGNDKSIKCEQNLGHDTMYWYKQDSKKFLKIMFSYNNKELIINETVPNRFSPKSPDKAHLNLHINSLELGDSAVYFCASSQATTGGGEAFFGQGTRLTVV.

This clonotype has more than one count but fewer than ten. The chain carries TRBV6-5 and TRBJ2-7; D might be TRBD2 (5 bases). CDR1 and CDR2 (germline): MNHEY, SVGAGI. The V end lost 7 bases, the J end lost 1 base, and 14 bases lay between the germline ends. This CDR3 spans 14 amino acids. The CDR3 sequence is CASTSTRPSYEQYF. As DNA, the CDR3 is TGTGCCAGCACCTCCACTAGGCCTTCCTACGAGCAGTACTTC.

The DNA for the CDR3 is TGTGCCAGCAGCTTAAGCATGGGGAGCTCCTACGAGCAGTACTTC. It encodes CASSLSMGSSYEQYF. The chain joins TRBV7-9 to TRBJ2-7; D might be TRBD2 (5 bases). The CDR3 has 15 residues. V was cut by 2 bases and J by 0 bases, with 11 bases left in between. Germline assignment: CDR1 SEHNR and CDR2 FQNEAQ (reference sequence).

The rearrangement joins TRBV6-2 or TRBV6-3 to TRBJ2-7, with D possibly matching TRBD1 (6 bases). With 5 bases removed from V and 6 bases from J, the gap between germline ends came to 17 bases. From germline, CDR1 is MNHEY and CDR2 SVGEGT. The CDR3 is 14 amino acids. The CDR3 DNA sequence: TGTGCCAGCAGTACAAGGACAGCATCGCGCGAGCAGTACTTC. Residues: CASSTRTASREQYF.

This clonotype was recorded a few times. The rearrangement uses TRBV27 and TRBJ2-7, with 7 bases fitting TRBD1. The CDR3 runs to 14 residues. Germline loops: CDR1 MNHEY, CDR2 SMNVEV (reference sequence). V gave up 6 bases and J gave up 3 bases; unmatched junction bases: 8. The CDR3 spells CASSPTGTRYEQYF. The CDR3 nucleotides are TGTGCCAGCAGCCCGACAGGGACGCGCTACGAGCAGTACTTC.

The table lists this clonotype with a count of one. The CDR3 coding sequence is TGTGCCAGCAAAGTCCGAGGACAGTTCTCTTACAATGAGCAGTTCTTC. Its translation: CASKVRGQFSYNEQFF. This sequence joins TRBV6-2 or TRBV6-3 and TRBJ2-1; maybe TRBD1 (6 bases). Trimming cost V 7 bases and J 4 bases, with 20 bases left between them. The germline gives CDR1 MNHEY, CDR2 SVGEGT. The CDR3 runs to 16 residues.

The chain combines TRBV7-9 with TRBJ1-4; 7 nucleotides line up with TRBD1. Per the germline V gene, CDR1 is SEHNR and CDR2 is FQNEAQ (reference sequence). The CDR3 covers 17 residues. The trim removed 1 base at V and 8 bases at J, leaving 13 bases unmatched. CDR3 loop: CASSLVLGQDVEEKLFF. CDR3 nucleotides: TGTGCCAGCAGCTTAGTCCTAGGACAGGACGTTGAGGAAAAACTGTTTTTT.

V usage is TRBV10-1 and J usage is TRBJ2-7; possible D gene TRBD1, 5 bases. The CDR3 loop spans 14 amino acids. Trimming took 5 bases from V and 7 from J, leaving 18 bases between them. Germline V gene data show CDR1 as WNHNN and CDR2 as SYGVQD (reference sequence). CDR3: CASSSDRRLGEQYF. CDR3 bases: TGCGCCAGCAGTTCCGACAGACGGTTGGGGGAGCAGTACTTC.

This chain connects TRBV15 to TRBJ2-1; D is ambiguous. In germline, CDR1 is LNHNV, CDR2 YYDKDF (reference sequence). The CDR3 sequence is 16 residues long. Trimming pared 5 bases from V and 2 bases from J, leaving 16 bases between. CDR3 coding DNA: TGTGCCACCAGCTCTTCGAGAGTAATGGCCTACAATGAGCAGTTCTTC. Its protein product is CATSSSRVMAYNEQFF.

The chain joins TRBV6-2 or TRBV6-3 to TRBJ2-5; 8 nucleotides match TRBD2. The CDR3 sequence is 16 residues long. V lost 2 bases, J lost 5 bases, and 10 bases stayed unmatched. Germline CDR1 reads MNHEY; CDR2 reads SVGEGT. The CDR3 DNA reads TGTGCCAGCAGTTACACGGGGGGGGTGCCGGTGGAGACCCAGTACTTC. Translating it yields CASSYTGGVPVETQYF.